Included here is one TCR beta chain sequence, with context. This clone was recorded a few times. There is no known antigen for this receptor. The input lacks base qualities; no much larger clone sits a single base away. This CDR3 is also generated by other DNA sequences in the sample. These data belong to a study of blood T cell repertoires in COVID-19 (TCRdb year 2020). For the wider study: Samples covering the acute and convalescent phases of COVID-19 were provided by collaborators in the United States, Italy and Spain. Where HLA class I and class II types were available, the types were taken from metadata supplied by the sample provider, not from assay-based typing. The dataset comprised deeply sampled blood TCRbeta repertoires from subjects exposed to, actively infected with, or recovered from COVID-19. The sample metadata nearly always contained a de-identified subject ID, COVID-19 status, age in years and sex. The repertoires were released in a freely available public database intended as a resource for research on the immune response to SARS-CoV-2. Samples were obtained from the ongoing ImmuneRACE study (first 160 participants) and from over 1,000 subjects provided by 6 global collaborators. The material from the prospective study consisted of cDNA or gDNA derived from T cells, B-cell-depleted T cells, or PBMCs. Study-wide conclusions, independent of this receptor: Clinical and demographic metadata were provided uncurated, with the amount varying by source and participant.

CDR1 GTSNPN and CDR2 SVGIG were looked up in the germline V gene (reference sequence). The CDR3 contains 14 residues, cysteine and phenylalanine counted. CDR3 DNA only is kept here, 42 bases in frame from base 1. Trimmed from V: 3 bases; trimmed from J: 8 bases; junction bases lacking a gene match: 7. Collaborating institutions collected whole blood in K2EDTA tubes following their own protocols. For TCRbeta analysis, collaborators shipped samples as frozen whole blood, isolated PBMCs, or DNA extracted from either of those sample types. TCRbeta CDR3 regions were amplified from genomic DNA by means of the immunoSEQ Assay, a bias-controlled multiplex PCR. The study's own analysis went as follows. The number of nucleated cells in each sample was estimated from the amplification of reference gene primers within the assay. Sequence reads were collapsed and filtered to measure the absolute abundance of every unique TCRbeta CDR3 rearrangement. Productive Simpson clonality was computed per sample as the square root of Simpson's diversity index over productive rearrangements. Imported from immuneACCESS, the table was reduced by TCRdb to in-frame sequences with V and J called. These copies leave out some clones; in studies compared against another copy, an unresolved V gene accounts for under half, and the cause of the remainder is not known. V and J calls and clone size are as listed in that table; D and trimming were resolved from the DNA. The sample data list 200,000 to 300,000 clones, and over 70% of these were observed just once. The ten largest clones represent 7.5% to 9% of the sample.

This chain joins TRBV30 to TRBJ1-2, with 12 bases in between that match TRBD1. This TCR derives from a woman at least 80 years old with acute or convalescent COVID-19. The sequencing input was peripheral blood. The nucleotide sequence reads TGTGCCTGGAGGGGGGACAGGGGGCGCAGGGGCTACACCTTC. It translates as CAWRGDRGRRGYTF.